The source of this T cell receptor beta chain is a study of persistence of HIV-infected CD4 T cells. At the level of the study: Anti-CD3/anti-CD28 beads activated more cells than antigen stimulation did.

CDR3 length equals 15 residues. Germline CDR1 reads MDHEN; CDR2 reads SYDVKM. Unmatched junction bases numbered 3, after V lost 1 base and J lost 1 base. Anti-CD3/anti-CD28 beads served as a nonspecific positive control stimulus. Responding CD4+ T cells were sorted by upregulation of both CD40 ligand and CD69. The libraries were made with immunoSEQ version 4 in survey mode. Using immunoSEQ multiplex PCR, the repertoire was profiled, and TCRdb retains in-frame clones only, with some absent. Among under 50,000 clones, 90% to 95% were seen once, and the ten largest hold 1.8%. This clone was counted once. What it binds is unknown.

The rearrangement uses TRBV28 and TRBJ2-7; 8 nucleotides agree with TRBD1. The material sequenced was CD4+ T cells sorted from PBMCs after approximately 19-hour stimulation, taken from a patient who received antiretroviral therapy. This TCR came from an adult man with HIV who was CMV-seropositive. The CDR3 sequence is CASSLYGTGSYEQYF. CDR3 DNA sequence: TGTGCCAGCAGTTTATATGGGACAGGTTCCTACGAGCAGTACTTC. Drawing the rest from reference TRBV28 and TRBJ2-7, the complete variable domain is DVKVTQSSRYLVKRTGEKVFLECVQDMDHENMFWYRQDPGLGLRLIYFSYDVKMKEKGDIPEGYSVSREKKERFSLILESASTNQTSMYLCASSLYGTGSYEQYFGPGTRLTVT.